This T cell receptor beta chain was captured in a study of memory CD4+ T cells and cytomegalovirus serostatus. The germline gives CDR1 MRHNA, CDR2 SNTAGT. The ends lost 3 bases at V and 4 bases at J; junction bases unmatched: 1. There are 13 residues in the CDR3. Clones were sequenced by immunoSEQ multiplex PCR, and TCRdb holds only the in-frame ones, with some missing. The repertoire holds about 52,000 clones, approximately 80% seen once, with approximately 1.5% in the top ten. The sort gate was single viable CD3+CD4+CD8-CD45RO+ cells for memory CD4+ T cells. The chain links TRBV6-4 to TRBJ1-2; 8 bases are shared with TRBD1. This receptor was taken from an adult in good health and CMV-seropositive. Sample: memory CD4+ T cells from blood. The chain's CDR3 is CASSEQGGYGYTF. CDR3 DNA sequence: TGTGCCAGCAGTGAACAGGGGGGCTATGGCTACACCTTC.